What follows is one T cell receptor beta chain and its context. What it recognizes is unknown. Every bit of the isolated RNA underwent reverse transcription, so sequencing read expressed TCRB transcripts. Data came from immunoSEQ multiplex PCR; TCRdb stores just in-frame clones and leaves some out. The top ten clones hold 0.022% of a sample with about 700,000 clones, around 15% of them seen once. This sample was included in a study of beta chain features in type 1 diabetes. V shed 0 bases and J 4 bases; nucleotides not matched to a gene: 6. This CDR3 is 15 amino acids long. The V gene's germline CDR1 is SGHRS and CDR2 YFSETQ. The study, taken as a whole, reports: Among patients with Type 1 diabetes, TCRB CDR3s were moderately but significantly shorter in every one of the four CD4+ subsets.

The clonotype comes from a man younger than 35 with type 1 diabetes. The rearrangement uses TRBV5-1 and TRBJ1-2; 7 positions match TRBD1. The sample comprised naive CD4+ T cells from blood. The CDR3 DNA sequence: TGCGCCAGCAGCTTGGAGCGGGACAGTCCCTATGGCTACACCTTC. Protein sequence: CASSLERDSPYGYTF.